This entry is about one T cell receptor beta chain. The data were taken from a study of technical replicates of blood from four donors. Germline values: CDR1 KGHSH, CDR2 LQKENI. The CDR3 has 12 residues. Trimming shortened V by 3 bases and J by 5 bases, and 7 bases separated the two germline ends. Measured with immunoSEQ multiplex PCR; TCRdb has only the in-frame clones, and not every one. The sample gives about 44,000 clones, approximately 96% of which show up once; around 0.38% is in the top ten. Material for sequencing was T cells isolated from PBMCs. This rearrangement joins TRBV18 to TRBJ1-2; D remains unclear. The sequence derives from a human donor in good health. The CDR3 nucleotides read TGTGCCAGCTCACCGCCGGGATATGGCTACACCTTC. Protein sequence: CASSPPGYGYTF.